This TCR beta chain is drawn from a study of identical twins. At least ten counts were recorded for this clonotype. Each CDR3 protein is one row after TCRdb ran MiXCR on the 5' RACE reads. Of 650,000 to 750,000 distinct CDR3 sequences listed, roughly 20% are singletons. V was cut by 1 base and J by 4 bases, with 13 bases left in between. CDR1 and CDR2 (germline): GTSNPN, SVGIG (reference sequence). This CDR3 is 14 amino acids long. The data also belong to a second study, concerning T cells expressing NK-cell markers. That study adds: Several experiments added an anti-gamma-delta TCR antibody to sort only alpha-beta TCR T cells. The CD3+CD56-NKG2C+ fraction of several donors was also led by these clonotypes. What remained unclear was the HCMV specificity of expanded NKG2C+ T cell clones.

V usage is TRBV30 and J usage is TRBJ1-1, with D unresolved. The sequence was obtained from a woman younger than 30 in good health. The sequencing input was PBMCs. Here the CDR3 reads CAWSGGGWATEAFF. The CDR3, as DNA: TGTGCCTGGAGTGGAGGCGGGTGGGCCACTGAAGCTTTCTTT.